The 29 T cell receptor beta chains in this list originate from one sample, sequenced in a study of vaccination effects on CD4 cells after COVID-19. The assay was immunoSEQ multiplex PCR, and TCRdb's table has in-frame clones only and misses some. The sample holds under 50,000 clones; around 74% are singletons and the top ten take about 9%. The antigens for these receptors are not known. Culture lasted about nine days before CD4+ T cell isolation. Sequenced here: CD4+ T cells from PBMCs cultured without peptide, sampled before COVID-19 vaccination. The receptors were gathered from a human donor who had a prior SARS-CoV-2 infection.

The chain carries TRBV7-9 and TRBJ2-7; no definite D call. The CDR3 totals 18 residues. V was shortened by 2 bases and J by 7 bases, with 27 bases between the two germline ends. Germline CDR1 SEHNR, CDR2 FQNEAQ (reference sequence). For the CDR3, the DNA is TGTGCCAGCAGCTTATTTGGCCCTAGGGCCCTAAAAAGATTAGAGCAGTACTTC. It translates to CASSLFGPRALKRLEQYF.

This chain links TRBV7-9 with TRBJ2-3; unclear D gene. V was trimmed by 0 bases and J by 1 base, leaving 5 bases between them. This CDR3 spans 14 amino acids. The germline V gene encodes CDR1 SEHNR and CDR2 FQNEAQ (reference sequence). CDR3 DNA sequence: TGTGCCAGCAGCTTAGCATGGGGCACAGATACGCAGTATTTT. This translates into CASSLAWGTDTQYF.

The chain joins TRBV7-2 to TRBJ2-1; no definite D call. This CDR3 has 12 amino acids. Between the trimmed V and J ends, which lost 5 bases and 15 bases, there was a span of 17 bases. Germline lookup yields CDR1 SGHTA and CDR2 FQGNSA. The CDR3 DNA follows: TGTGCCAGCAGCCTATTGGGGATCTATCCGTTCTTC. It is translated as CASSLLGIYPFF.

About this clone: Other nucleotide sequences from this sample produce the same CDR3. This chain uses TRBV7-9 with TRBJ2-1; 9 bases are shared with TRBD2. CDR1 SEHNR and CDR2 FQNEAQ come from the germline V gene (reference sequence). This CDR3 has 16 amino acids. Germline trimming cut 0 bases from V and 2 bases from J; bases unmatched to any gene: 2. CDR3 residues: CASSLALAGTYNEQFF. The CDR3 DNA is TGTGCCAGCAGCTTAGCTCTAGCGGGGACCTACAATGAGCAGTTCTTC.

Here the CDR3 DNA reads TGTGCCAGCAGCAAGGACAGTTCTAACTATGGCTACACCTTC. It yields the protein CASSKDSSNYGYTF. The V and J genes are TRBV2 and TRBJ1-2; possibly TRBD1 for D (6 bases). V was trimmed by 6 bases and J by 0 bases, leaving 11 bases between them. The CDR3 covers 14 residues. CDR1 SNHLY and CDR2 FYNNEI come from the germline V gene.

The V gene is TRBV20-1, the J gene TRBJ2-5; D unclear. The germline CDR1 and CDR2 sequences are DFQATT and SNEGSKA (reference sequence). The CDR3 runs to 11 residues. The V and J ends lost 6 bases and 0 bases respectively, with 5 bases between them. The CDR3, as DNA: TGCAGTGCCCCAAACCAAGAGACCCAGTACTTC. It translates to CSAPNQETQYF.

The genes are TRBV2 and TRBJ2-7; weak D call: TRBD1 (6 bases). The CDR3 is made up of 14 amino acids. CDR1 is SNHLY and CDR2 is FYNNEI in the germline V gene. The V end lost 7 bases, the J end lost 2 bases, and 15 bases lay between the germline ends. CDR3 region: CASKWGRETYEQYF. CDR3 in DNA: TGTGCCAGCAAATGGGGGCGCGAGACCTACGAGCAGTACTTC. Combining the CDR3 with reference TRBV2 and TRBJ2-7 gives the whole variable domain EPEVTQTPSHQVTQMGQEVILRCVPISNHLYFYWYRQILGQKVEFLVSFYNNEISEKSEIFDDQFSVERPDGSNFTLKIRSTKLEDSAMYFCASKWGRETYEQYFGPGTRLTVT.

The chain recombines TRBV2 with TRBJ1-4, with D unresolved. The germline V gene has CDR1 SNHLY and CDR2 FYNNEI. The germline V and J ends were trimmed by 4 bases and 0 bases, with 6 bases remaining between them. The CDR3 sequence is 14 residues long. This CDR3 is CASSGRATNEKLFF. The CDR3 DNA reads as TGTGCCAGCAGTGGACGAGCAACTAATGAAAAACTGTTTTTT.

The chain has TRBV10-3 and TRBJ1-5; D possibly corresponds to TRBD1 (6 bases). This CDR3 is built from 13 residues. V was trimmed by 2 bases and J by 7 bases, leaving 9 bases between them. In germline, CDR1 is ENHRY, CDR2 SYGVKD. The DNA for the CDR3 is TGTGCCATCAGTGAGATACAGGGCCAGCCCCAGCATTTT. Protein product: CAISEIQGQPQHF.

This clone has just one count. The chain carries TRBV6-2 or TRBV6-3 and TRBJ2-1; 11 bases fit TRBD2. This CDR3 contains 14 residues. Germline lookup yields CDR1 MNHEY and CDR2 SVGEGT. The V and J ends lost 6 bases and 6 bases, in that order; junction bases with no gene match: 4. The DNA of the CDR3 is TGTGCCAGCAGCGGGACTAGCGGCCTCAATGAGCAGTTCTTC. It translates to CASSGTSGLNEQFF.

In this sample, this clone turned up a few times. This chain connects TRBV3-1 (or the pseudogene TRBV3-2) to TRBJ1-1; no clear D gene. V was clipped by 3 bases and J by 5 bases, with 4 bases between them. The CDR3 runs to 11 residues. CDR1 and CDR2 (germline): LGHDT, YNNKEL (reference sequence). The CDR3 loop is CASSHATEAFF. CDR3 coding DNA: TGTGCCAGCAGCCATGCAACTGAAGCTTTCTTT.

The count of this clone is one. In nucleotides, the CDR3 is TGTGCCAGCAGTTATTCGGCGTTCCTCACCGGGGAGCTGTTTTTT. As protein: CASSYSAFLTGELFF. This chain connects TRBV6-2 or TRBV6-3 to TRBJ2-2; D ambiguous. The V end was cut by 3 bases, the J end by 4 bases, with 12 bases between. CDR3 length equals 15 residues. CDR1 MNHEY and CDR2 SVGEGT come from the germline V gene.

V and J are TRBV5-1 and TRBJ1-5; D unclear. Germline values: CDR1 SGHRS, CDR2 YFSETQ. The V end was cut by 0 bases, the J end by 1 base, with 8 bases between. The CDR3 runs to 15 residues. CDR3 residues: CASSLGQESNQPQHF. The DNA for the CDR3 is TGCGCCAGCAGCTTGGGGCAAGAGAGCAATCAGCCCCAGCATTTT.

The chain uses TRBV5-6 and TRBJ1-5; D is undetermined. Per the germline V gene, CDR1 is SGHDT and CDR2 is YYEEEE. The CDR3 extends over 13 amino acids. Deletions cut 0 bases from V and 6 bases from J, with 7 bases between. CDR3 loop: CASSLVGFQPQHF. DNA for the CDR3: TGTGCCAGCAGCTTGGTGGGATTTCAGCCCCAGCATTTT.

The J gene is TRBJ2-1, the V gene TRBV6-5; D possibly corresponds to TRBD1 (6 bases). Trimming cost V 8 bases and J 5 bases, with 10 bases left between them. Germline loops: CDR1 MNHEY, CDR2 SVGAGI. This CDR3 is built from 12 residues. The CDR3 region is CASLGTNNEQFF. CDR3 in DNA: TGTGCCAGCTTGGGGACAAACAATGAGCAGTTCTTC.

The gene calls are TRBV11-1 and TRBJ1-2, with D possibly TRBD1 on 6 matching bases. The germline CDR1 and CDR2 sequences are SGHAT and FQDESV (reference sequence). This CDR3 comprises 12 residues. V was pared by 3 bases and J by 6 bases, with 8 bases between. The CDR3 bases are TGTGCCAGCAGCTTCCAGGGGAATGGCTACACCTTC. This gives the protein CASSFQGNGYTF.

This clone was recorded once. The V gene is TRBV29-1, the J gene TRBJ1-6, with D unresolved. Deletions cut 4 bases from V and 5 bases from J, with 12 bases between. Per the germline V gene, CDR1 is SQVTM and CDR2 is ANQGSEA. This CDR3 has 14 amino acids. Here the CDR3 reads CSVAERADNSPLHF. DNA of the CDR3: TGCAGCGTTGCAGAGAGGGCCGATAATTCACCCCTCCACTTT. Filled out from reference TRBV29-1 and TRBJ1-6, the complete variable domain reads SAVISQKPSRDICQRGTSLTIQCQVDSQVTMMFWYRQQPGQSLTLIATANQGSEATYESGFVIDKFPISRPNLTFSTLTVSNMSPEDSSIYLCSVAERADNSPLHFGNGTRLTVT.

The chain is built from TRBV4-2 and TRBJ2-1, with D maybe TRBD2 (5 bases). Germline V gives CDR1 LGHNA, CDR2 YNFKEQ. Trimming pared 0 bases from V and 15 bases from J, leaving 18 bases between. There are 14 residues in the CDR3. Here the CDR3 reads CASSQDPGGQRLFF. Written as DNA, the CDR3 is TGTGCCAGCAGCCAAGATCCAGGTGGCCAGCGGTTGTTCTTC.

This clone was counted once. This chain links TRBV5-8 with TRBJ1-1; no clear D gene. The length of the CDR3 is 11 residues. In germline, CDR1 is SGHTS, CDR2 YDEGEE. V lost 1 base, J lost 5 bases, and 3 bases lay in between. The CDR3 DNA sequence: TGTGCCAGCAGCTTGTATACTGAAGCTTTCTTT. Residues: CASSLYTEAFF.

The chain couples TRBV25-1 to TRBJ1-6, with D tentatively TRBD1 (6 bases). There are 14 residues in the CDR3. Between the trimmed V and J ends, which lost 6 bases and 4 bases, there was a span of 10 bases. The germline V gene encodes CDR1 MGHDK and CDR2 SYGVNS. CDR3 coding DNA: TGTGCCAGCAGAAAAACAGGGTATAATTCACCCCTCCACTTT. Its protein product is CASRKTGYNSPLHF.

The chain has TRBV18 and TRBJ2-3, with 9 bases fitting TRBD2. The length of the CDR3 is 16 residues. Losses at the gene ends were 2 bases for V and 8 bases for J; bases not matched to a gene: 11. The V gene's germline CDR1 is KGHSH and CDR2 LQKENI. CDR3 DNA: TGTGCCAGCTCACCAACCGGCGGGGGGGCTTTGGGTACGCAGTATTTT. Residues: CASSPTGGGALGTQYF.

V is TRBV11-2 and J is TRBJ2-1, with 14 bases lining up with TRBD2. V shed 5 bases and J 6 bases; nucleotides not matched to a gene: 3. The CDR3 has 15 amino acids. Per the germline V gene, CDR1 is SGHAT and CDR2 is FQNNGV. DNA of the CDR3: TGTGCCAGCAGCCGGACTAGCGGGAGGATCAATGAGCAGTTCTTC. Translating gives CASSRTSGRINEQFF.

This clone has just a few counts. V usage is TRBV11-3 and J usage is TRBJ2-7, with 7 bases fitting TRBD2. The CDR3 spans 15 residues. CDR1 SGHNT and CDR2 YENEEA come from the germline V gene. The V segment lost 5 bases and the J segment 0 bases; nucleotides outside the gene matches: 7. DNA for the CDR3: TGTGCCAGCAGCCGCTCAGGGAGGGTCTCCTACGAGCAGTACTTC. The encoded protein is CASSRSGRVSYEQYF.

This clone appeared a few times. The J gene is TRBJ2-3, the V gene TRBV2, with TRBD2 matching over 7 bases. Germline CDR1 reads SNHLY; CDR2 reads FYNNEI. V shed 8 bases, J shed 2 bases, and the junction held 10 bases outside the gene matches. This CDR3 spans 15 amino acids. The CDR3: CASLKQLADTDTQYF. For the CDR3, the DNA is TGTGCCAGCTTAAAACAGCTAGCGGACACAGATACGCAGTATTTT.

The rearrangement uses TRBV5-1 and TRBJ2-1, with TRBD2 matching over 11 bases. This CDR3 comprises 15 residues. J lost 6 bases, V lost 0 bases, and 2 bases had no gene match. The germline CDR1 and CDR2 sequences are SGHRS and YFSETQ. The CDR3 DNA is TGCGCCAGCAGCTTGGTAGCGGGAGGGCGCAATGAGCAGTTCTTC. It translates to CASSLVAGGRNEQFF.

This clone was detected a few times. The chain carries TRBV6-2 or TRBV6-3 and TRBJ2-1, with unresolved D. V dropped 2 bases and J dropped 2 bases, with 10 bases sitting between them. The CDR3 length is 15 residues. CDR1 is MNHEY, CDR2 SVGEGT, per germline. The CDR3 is CASSYGQTAYNEQFF. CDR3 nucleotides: TGTGCCAGCAGTTACGGCCAGACCGCCTACAATGAGCAGTTCTTC.

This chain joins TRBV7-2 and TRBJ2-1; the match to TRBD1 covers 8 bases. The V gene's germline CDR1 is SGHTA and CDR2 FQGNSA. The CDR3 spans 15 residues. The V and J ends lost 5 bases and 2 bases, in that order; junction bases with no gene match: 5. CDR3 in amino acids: CASSLGQGAYNEQFF. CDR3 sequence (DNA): TGTGCCAGCAGCCTAGGACAGGGCGCCTACAATGAGCAGTTCTTC.

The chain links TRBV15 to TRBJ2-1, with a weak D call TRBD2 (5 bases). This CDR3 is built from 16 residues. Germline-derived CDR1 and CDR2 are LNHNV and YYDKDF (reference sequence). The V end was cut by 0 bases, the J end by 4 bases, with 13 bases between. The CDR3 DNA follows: TGTGCCACCAGCAGAGATTCGGCGGGCCTTTACAATGAGCAGTTCTTC. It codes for CATSRDSAGLYNEQFF.

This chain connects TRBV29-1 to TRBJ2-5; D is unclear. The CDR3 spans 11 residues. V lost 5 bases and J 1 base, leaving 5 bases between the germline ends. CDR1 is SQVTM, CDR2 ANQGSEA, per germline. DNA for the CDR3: TGCAGCGTTAGCCCCCAAGAGACCCAGTACTTC. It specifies CSVSPQETQYF. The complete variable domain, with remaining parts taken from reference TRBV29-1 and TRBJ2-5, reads SAVISQKPSRDICQRGTSLTIQCQVDSQVTMMFWYRQQPGQSLTLIATANQGSEATYESGFVIDKFPISRPNLTFSTLTVSNMSPEDSSIYLCSVSPQETQYFGPGTRLLVL.